Shown below are 8 T cell receptor beta chains from a single sample sequenced in a study of T cell responses to AZD1222 COVID-19 vaccine. Only in-frame clones appear in the TCRdb table, and some are missing; sequencing was by immunoSEQ multiplex PCR. The sample yields 80,000 to 100,000 clones, approximately 90% seen once. The sample here was peripheral blood, taken 28 days after the second AZD1222 dose. Receptors were obtained from an adult who received the AZD1222 COVID-19 vaccine.

This sequence joins TRBV5-1 and TRBJ2-6; D is perhaps TRBD1 (5 bases). Germline lookup yields CDR1 SGHRS and CDR2 YFSETQ. V was cut by 0 bases and J by 3 bases, with 7 bases left in between. The CDR3 sequence is 15 residues long. CDR3 sequence: CASSLGQGGANVLTF. CDR3 coding DNA: TGCGCCAGCAGCTTGGGTCAGGGTGGGGCCAACGTCCTGACTTTC.

This clone was seen a single time. The rearrangement uses TRBV15 and TRBJ1-2, with a possible D match to TRBD1 (6 bases). V lost 5 bases, J lost 1 base, and 20 bases lay in between. The length of the CDR3 is 17 residues. The germline V gene has CDR1 LNHNV and CDR2 YYDKDF (reference sequence). CDR3 nucleotides: TGTGCCACCAGCCCGATGGTACAGGGAGAGGGTAACTATGGCTACACCTTC. Translated: CATSPMVQGEGNYGYTF.

A single count supports this clone. The chain has TRBV5-1 and TRBJ2-6, with D possibly being TRBD1 (6 bases). V lost 7 bases and J lost 2, with 22 bases in between. The CDR3 extends over 18 amino acids. Germline V gives CDR1 SGHRS, CDR2 YFSETQ. CDR3 sequence: CASSNTLTGFAGANVLTF. CDR3 sequence (DNA): TGCGCCAGCTCGAACACCTTAACAGGGTTCGCTGGGGCCAACGTCCTGACTTTC.

The chain has TRBV25-1 and TRBJ1-2, with D uncertain. V was shortened by 1 base and J by 1 base, with 7 bases between the two germline ends. This CDR3 contains 14 residues. Germline V gene data show CDR1 as MGHDK and CDR2 as SYGVNS. For the CDR3, the DNA is TGTGCCAGCAGTGAATCGCAGTATAACTATGGCTACACCTTC. As protein: CASSESQYNYGYTF.

The CDR3 DNA follows: TGTGCCAGCAGCTCGGACTGGAACACTGAAGCTTTCTTT. Amino acids: CASSSDWNTEAFF. The gene calls are TRBV7-3 and TRBJ1-1; unclear D gene. In germline, CDR1 is SGHTA, CDR2 FQGTGA. The CDR3 loop spans 13 amino acids. V dropped 4 bases and J dropped 1 base, with 7 bases sitting between them.

The chain is built from TRBV6-5 and TRBJ1-2; D might be TRBD1 (6 bases). The length of the CDR3 is 15 residues. Trimming took 6 bases from V and 6 from J, leaving 20 bases between them. The V gene's germline CDR1 is MNHEY and CDR2 SVGAGI. The CDR3 nucleotides are TGTGCCAGCAGCCCCGAACAGAACAGGGTGAATGGCTACACCTTC. Its protein is CASSPEQNRVNGYTF.

The chain has TRBV6-6 and TRBJ2-5, with 12 bases identical to TRBD1. Germline-derived CDR1 and CDR2 are MNHNY and SVGAGI (reference sequence). This CDR3 spans 16 amino acids. J lost 7 bases, V lost 2 bases, and 8 bases had no gene match. The CDR3: CASSYRGQGAGGTQYF. CDR3 DNA: TGTGCCAGCAGTTACCGGGGACAGGGGGCTGGTGGGACCCAGTACTTC.

The chain carries TRBV18 and TRBJ1-1; TRBD1 matches at 7 bases. Germline V CDR1 and CDR2: KGHSH, LQKENI. The CDR3 totals 14 residues. Trimming at V came to 6 bases and at J to 3 bases, leaving 7 bases not matched to a gene. This CDR3 reads CASSPRDSYTEAFF. DNA for the CDR3: TGTGCCAGCTCGCCGAGGGACAGTTACACTGAAGCTTTCTTT.